This passage covers 27 T cell receptor beta chains from one sample sequenced in a study of cytomegalovirus exposure and HLA in healthy donors. The primer mix had 60 Vbeta and 13 Jbeta primers. Method: immunoSEQ multiplex PCR; TCRdb's copy keeps in-frame clones and lacks some. The sample yields 170,000 or so clones, around 80% seen once. The specimen sequenced was PBMCs. Receptor source: a woman aged 50 to 60 in good health and CMV-seropositive.

The rearrangement uses TRBV7-2 and TRBJ1-1; unclear D gene. Trimming shortened V by 6 bases and J by 5 bases, and 16 bases separated the two germline ends. Germline values: CDR1 SGHTA, CDR2 FQGNSA. This CDR3 region has 14 residues. CDR3 DNA: TGTGCCAGCAGTTTACCCTATCGGAGGACTGAAGCTTTCTTT. Translating it yields CASSLPYRRTEAFF.

The genes are TRBV6-1 and TRBJ1-3; perhaps TRBD1 as D (5 bases). Deletions cut 4 bases from V and 0 bases from J, with 16 bases between. The CDR3 covers 17 residues. CDR1 and CDR2 (germline): MNHNS, SASEGT. CDR3 residues: CASSGDWGGPSGNTIYF. DNA for the CDR3: TGTGCCAGCAGTGGGGATTGGGGCGGACCCTCTGGAAACACCATATATTTT.

V gene TRBV5-1 combines with J gene TRBJ2-5, with TRBD2 as a possible D gene (6 bases). The DNA end lines up better with TRBJ2-7; the J call may be wrong. There are 12 residues in the CDR3. Per germline, CDR1 SGHRS and CDR2 YFSETQ. CDR3 in DNA: TGCGCCAGCAGCTTTTCGGGGGACGAGCAGTACTTC. Translated, it gives CASSFSGDEQYF.

The J gene is TRBJ1-1, the V gene TRBV13; 8 positions agree with TRBD1. This CDR3 is 14 amino acids long. Per the germline V gene, CDR1 is PRHDT and CDR2 is FYEKMQ (reference sequence). Trimming at V came to 4 bases and at J to 10 bases, leaving 11 bases not matched to a gene. CDR3 nucleotide sequence: TGTGCCAGCAGCTCCCGCACCGGGACAGGCGCAGCTTTCTTT. It specifies CASSSRTGTGAAFF. Combining the CDR3 with reference TRBV13 and TRBJ1-1 gives the whole variable domain AAGVIQSPRHLIKEKRETATLKCYPIPRHDTVYWYQQGPGQDPQFLISFYEKMQSDKGSIPDRFSAQQFSDYHSELNMSSLELGDSALYFCASSSRTGTGAAFFGQGTRLTVV.

Only a few counts were recorded for this clone. The rearrangement uses TRBV6-5 and TRBJ1-3; TRBD1 agrees at 7 bases. Trimming took 8 bases from V and 2 from J; bases not matched to a gene: 9. From germline, CDR1 is MNHEY and CDR2 SVGAGI. This CDR3 is built from 15 residues. The CDR3 DNA reads TGTGCCAGCTATGATCTGGGACAGCCTGGAAACACCATATATTTT. This encodes CASYDLGQPGNTIYF.

The chain uses TRBV4-1 and TRBJ2-6; TRBD2 might be the D (5 bases). This CDR3 has 16 residues. Germline CDR1 MGHRA, CDR2 YSYEKL. The ends were cut back, 10 bases at V and 0 bases at J, with 16 bases in the middle. The CDR3 coding sequence is TGCGCCACCGGACTCGATCCCGGCTCTGGGGCCAACGTCCTGACTTTC. Translated, it gives CATGLDPGSGANVLTF.

The chain carries TRBV15 and TRBJ2-7, with TRBD2 as a possible D gene (5 bases). Trimming left V 5 bases short and J 2 bases short, with 10 bases between. CDR3 size: 13 residues. The germline V gene has CDR1 LNHNV and CDR2 YYDKDF (reference sequence). CDR3 DNA: TGTGCCACCAGCCCCGGGAACACCTACGAGCAGTACTTC. This translates into CATSPGNTYEQYF.

The rearrangement links TRBV28 to TRBJ2-3; weak D call: TRBD2 (5 bases). The V end lost 1 base, the J end lost 8 bases, and 19 bases lay between the germline ends. CDR3 length: 16 amino acids. Germline CDR1 reads MDHEN; CDR2 reads SYDVKM. The CDR3 bases are TGTGCCAGCAGTTTATACCGAGCGGCGAGGCGTGGTACGCAGTATTTT. Translated: CASSLYRAARRGTQYF.

The chain employs TRBV28 and TRBJ2-1; TRBD1 matches 8 bases. The CDR3 runs to 16 residues. CDR1 and CDR2 from the germline V gene are MDHEN and SYDVKM. The trim removed 7 bases at V and 8 bases at J, leaving 16 bases unmatched. The CDR3, as DNA: TGTGCCAGCACCACCTCCGGCAGGGGGCGCTTTTATGAGCAGTTCTTC. This codes for CASTTSGRGRFYEQFF.

The J gene is TRBJ2-7, the V gene TRBV5-1; D not certain. The length of the CDR3 is 13 residues. Germline assignment: CDR1 SGHRS and CDR2 YFSETQ. Between the trimmed V and J ends, which lost 0 bases and 4 bases, there was a span of 8 bases. The CDR3 coding sequence is TGCGCCAGCAGCTTGGCCCCTAAATACGAGCAGTACTTC. Encoded protein: CASSLAPKYEQYF.

V is TRBV2 and J is TRBJ1-2; D may be TRBD1 (6 bases). The germline V and J ends were trimmed by 3 bases and 8 bases, with 10 bases remaining between them. In germline, CDR1 is SNHLY, CDR2 FYNNEI. The CDR3 consists of 12 residues. CDR3 sequence (DNA): TGTGCCAGCAGTGAGGGGGCGTTCGGCTACACCTTC. This sequence encodes CASSEGAFGYTF.

The genes are TRBV28 and TRBJ2-3; D is unclear. The germline V gene encodes CDR1 MDHEN and CDR2 SYDVKM. CDR3 length: 15 residues. V shed 2 bases and J shed 2 bases, with 11 bases lying between them. The CDR3, as DNA: TGTGCCAGCAGTTTACGTCAGGCCAACACAGATACGCAGTATTTT. It codes for CASSLRQANTDTQYF.

The chain has TRBV6-4 and TRBJ2-1, with 7 bases that match TRBD2. The CDR3 contains 14 residues. Germline CDR1 is MRHNA and CDR2 is SNTAGT. V gave up 1 base and J gave up 6 bases; unmatched junction bases: 3. The chain's CDR3 is CASSDWGGSNEQFF. The CDR3, as DNA: TGTGCCAGCAGTGACTGGGGGGGATCCAATGAGCAGTTCTTC.

DNA for the CDR3: TGTGCCAGCAGCCCTAGTTGGGACAGGGAGTATGGCTACACCTTC. It is translated as CASSPSWDREYGYTF. This rearrangement joins TRBV7-9 to TRBJ1-2, with 9 nucleotides matching TRBD1. The CDR3 spans 15 residues. Per germline, CDR1 SEHNR and CDR2 FQNEAQ (reference sequence). V dropped 5 bases and J dropped 5; count of bases not matched to a gene: 9.

V gene TRBV10-3 combines with J gene TRBJ1-2; TRBD1 might be the D (6 bases). This CDR3 contains 13 residues. V lost 5 bases, J lost 8 bases, and 15 bases lay in between. Looked up from germline, CDR1 is ENHRY and CDR2 is SYGVKD. The CDR3 nucleotides are TGTGCCATCAGTCCCAGGGGCTTCGCCGGCTACACCTTC. It specifies CAISPRGFAGYTF.

This rearrangement joins TRBV28 to TRBJ2-3; the D gene is possibly TRBD2 (5 bases). The CDR3 has 15 amino acids. Germline V gene sequence: CDR1 MDHEN, CDR2 SYDVKM. V lost 6 bases to trimming and J lost 4 bases, with 17 bases between them. CDR3 DNA sequence: TGTGCCAGCAGACGAGGACCCGGAGGCCCAGATACGCAGTATTTT. This sequence encodes CASRRGPGGPDTQYF.

The chain joins TRBV6-6 to TRBJ1-6; the D is unclear. This CDR3 comprises 14 residues. Trimming removed 2 bases at V and 2 bases at J, with 4 bases between. CDR1 and CDR2 from the germline V gene are MNHNY and SVGAGI (reference sequence). DNA of the CDR3: TGTGCCAGCAGTTACGAGCCCTATAATTCACCCCTCCACTTT. It specifies CASSYEPYNSPLHF.

This clone has a single count. This CDR3 is CASSLNRGQGSDTQYF. As DNA, the CDR3 is TGTGCCAGCAGCTTAAATAGGGGACAGGGTAGCGATACGCAGTATTTT. The chain combines TRBV7-3 with TRBJ2-3; 9 positions match TRBD1. This CDR3 region has 16 residues. V shed 1 base and J 6 bases; nucleotides not matched to a gene: 8. Germline V CDR1 and CDR2: SGHTA, FQGTGA. Based on the CDR3 plus reference TRBV7-3 and TRBJ2-3, the full variable domain is GAGVSQTPSNKVTEKGKYVELRCDPISGHTALYWYRQSLGQGPEFLIYFQGTGAADDSGLPNDRFFAVRPEGSVSTLKIQRTERGDSAVYLCASSLNRGQGSDTQYFGPGTRLTVL.

J is TRBJ2-7 and V is TRBV18, with 16 bases fitting TRBD2. This CDR3 region has 18 residues. CDR1 is KGHSH, CDR2 LQKENI, per germline. V gave up 0 bases and J gave up 0 bases; unmatched junction bases: 2. The CDR3 DNA reads as TGTGCCAGCTCACCACCGGGACTAGCGGGAGGGAGCTCCTACGAGCAGTACTTC. As protein: CASSPPGLAGGSSYEQYF.

This clone was counted once. The chain couples TRBV6-6 to TRBJ1-1; 10 positions agree with TRBD1. Germline CDR1 and CDR2: MNHNY and SVGAGI (reference sequence). The CDR3 is 16 residues long. With 5 bases clipped from V and 1 base from J, the junction kept 7 bases outside the gene matches. The CDR3 coding sequence is TGTGCCAGCAGTCAGGACAGGGGGATTCGGAACACTGAAGCTTTCTTT. This sequence encodes CASSQDRGIRNTEAFF.

The chain has TRBV2 and TRBJ2-7, with 9 positions matching TRBD2. V dropped 1 base and J dropped 3; count of bases not matched to a gene: 4. The CDR3 spans 15 residues. From germline, CDR1 is SNHLY and CDR2 FYNNEI. In DNA, the CDR3 is TGTGCCAGCAGTGAAGGGGTAGCGGGAGTCTACGAGCAGTACTTC. Its translation is CASSEGVAGVYEQYF. Full variable domain (missing parts from reference TRBV2 and TRBJ2-7): EPEVTQTPSHQVTQMGQEVILRCVPISNHLYFYWYRQILGQKVEFLVSFYNNEISEKSEIFDDQFSVERPDGSNFTLKIRSTKLEDSAMYFCASSEGVAGVYEQYFGPGTRLTVT.

The chain has TRBV27 and TRBJ2-1; tentative D call: TRBD2 (6 bases). The V gene's germline CDR1 is MNHEY and CDR2 SMNVEV (reference sequence). Trimming removed 6 bases from V and 7 bases from J, with 19 bases in between. The CDR3 spans 15 residues. The CDR3 loop reads CASSGTGVMTNEQFF. The CDR3 DNA reads TGTGCCAGCAGCGGTACGGGAGTAATGACGAATGAGCAGTTCTTC.

This chain uses TRBV28 with TRBJ1-4; 12 bases map to TRBD1. Germline V gives CDR1 MDHEN, CDR2 SYDVKM. J gave up 5 bases and V 5 bases, and 9 bases lay outside the gene matches. The CDR3 has 17 residues. CDR3 protein: CASSPSGQGALNEKLFF. CDR3 nucleotides: TGTGCCAGCAGTCCCTCGGGACAGGGGGCGTTAAATGAAAAACTGTTTTTT. Variable domain in full (rest from reference TRBV28 and TRBJ1-4): DVKVTQSSRYLVKRTGEKVFLECVQDMDHENMFWYRQDPGLGLRLIYFSYDVKMKEKGDIPEGYSVSREKKERFSLILESASTNQTSMYLCASSPSGQGALNEKLFFGSGTQLSVL.

Note on this clone: The same CDR3 also results from other DNA sequences found in this sample. This chain joins TRBV27 and TRBJ2-7; D perhaps matches TRBD2 (5 bases). Germline assignment: CDR1 MNHEY and CDR2 SMNVEV (reference sequence). The length of the CDR3 is 13 residues. Trimming pared 2 bases from V and 3 bases from J, leaving 8 bases between. The CDR3 protein is CASSLAGGYEQYF. The CDR3 coding sequence is TGTGCCAGCAGTTTAGCGGGCGGCTACGAGCAGTACTTC.

The chain combines TRBV5-1 with TRBJ1-5; D is perhaps TRBD1 (6 bases). V lost 4 bases, J lost 3 bases, and 11 bases lay in between. The CDR3 runs to 14 residues. CDR1 and CDR2 from the germline V gene are SGHRS and YFSETQ. The CDR3: CASSPGTPNQPQHF. The CDR3 DNA follows: TGCGCCAGCAGCCCCGGGACACCCAATCAGCCCCAGCATTTT.

The chain has TRBV30 and TRBJ1-1; the D is unclear. With 0 bases removed from V and 13 bases from J, the gap between germline ends came to 12 bases. This CDR3 is 11 amino acids long. The germline CDR1 and CDR2 sequences are GTSNPN and SVGIG (reference sequence). The CDR3 DNA sequence: TGTGCCTGGAGTGTAGCTAGGATGAGTTTCTTT. Its protein product is CAWSVARMSFF.

The V call is TRBV30, the J call TRBJ1-4; D gene ambiguous. Germline lookup yields CDR1 GTSNPN and CDR2 SVGIG (reference sequence). The V end lost 0 bases, the J end lost 8 bases, and 13 bases lay between the germline ends. The CDR3 sequence is 14 residues long. CDR3 DNA sequence: TGTGCCTGGAGTGTGCGTTCCCGTAAGGAAAAACTGTTTTTT. Residues: CAWSVRSRKEKLFF. Looking up the rest from reference TRBV30 and TRBJ1-4 gives the full variable domain: SQTIHQWPATLVQPVGSPLSLECTVEGTSNPNLYWYRQAAGRGLQLLFYSVGIGQISSEVPQNLSASRPQDRQFILSSKKLLLSDSGFYLCAWSVRSRKEKLFFGSGTQLSVL.